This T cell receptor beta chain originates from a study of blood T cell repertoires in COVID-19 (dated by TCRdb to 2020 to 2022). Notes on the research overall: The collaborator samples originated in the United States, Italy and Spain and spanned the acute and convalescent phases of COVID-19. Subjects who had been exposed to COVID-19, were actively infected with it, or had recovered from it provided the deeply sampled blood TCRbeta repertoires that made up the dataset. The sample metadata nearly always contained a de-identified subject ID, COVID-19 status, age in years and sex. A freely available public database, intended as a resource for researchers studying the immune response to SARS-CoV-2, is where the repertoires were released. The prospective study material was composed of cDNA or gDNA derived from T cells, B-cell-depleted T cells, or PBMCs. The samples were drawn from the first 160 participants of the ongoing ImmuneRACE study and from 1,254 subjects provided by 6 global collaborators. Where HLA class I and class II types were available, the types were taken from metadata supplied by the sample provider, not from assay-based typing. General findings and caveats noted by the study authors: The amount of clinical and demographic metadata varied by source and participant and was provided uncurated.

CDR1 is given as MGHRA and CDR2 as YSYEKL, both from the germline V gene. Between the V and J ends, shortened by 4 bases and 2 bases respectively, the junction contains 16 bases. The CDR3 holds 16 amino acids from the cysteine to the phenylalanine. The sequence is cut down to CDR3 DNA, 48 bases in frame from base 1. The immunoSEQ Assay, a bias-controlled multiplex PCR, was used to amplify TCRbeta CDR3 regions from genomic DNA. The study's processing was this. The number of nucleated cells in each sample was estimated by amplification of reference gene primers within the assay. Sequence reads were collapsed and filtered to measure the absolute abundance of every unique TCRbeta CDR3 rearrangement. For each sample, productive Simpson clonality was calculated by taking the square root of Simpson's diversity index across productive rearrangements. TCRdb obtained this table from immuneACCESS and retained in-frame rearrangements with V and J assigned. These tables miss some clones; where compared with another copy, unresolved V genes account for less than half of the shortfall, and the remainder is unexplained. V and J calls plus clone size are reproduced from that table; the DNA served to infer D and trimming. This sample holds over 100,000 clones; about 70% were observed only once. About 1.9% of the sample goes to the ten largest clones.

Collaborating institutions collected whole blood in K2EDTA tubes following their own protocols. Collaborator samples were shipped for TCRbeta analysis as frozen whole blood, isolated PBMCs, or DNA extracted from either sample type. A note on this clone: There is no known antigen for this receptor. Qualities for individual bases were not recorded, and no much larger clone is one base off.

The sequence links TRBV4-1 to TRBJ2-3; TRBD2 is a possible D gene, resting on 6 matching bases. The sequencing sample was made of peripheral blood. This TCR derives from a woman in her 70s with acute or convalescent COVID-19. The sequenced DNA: TGCGCCAGCAGCCGAGAAGCGGGCCACCCCACAGATACGCAGTATTTT. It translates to CASSREAGHPTDTQYF.